One and the same sample provided the 19 T cell receptor beta chains below, sequenced in a study of blood T cell repertoires in COVID-19. Here immunoSEQ multiplex PCR was the method, and the copy in TCRdb shows in-frame clones only, minus some. The sample carries just under 350,000 clones, 80% to 90% recorded once. Material: peripheral blood. Receptors originate from a man aged 25 to 40 with active or convalescent COVID-19.

This chain joins TRBV11-3 and TRBJ2-7; 12 bases are a match to TRBD2. J lost 3 bases, V lost 5 bases, and 5 bases had no gene match. There are 15 residues in the CDR3. Germline CDR1 reads SGHNT; CDR2 reads YENEEA. DNA of the CDR3: TGTGCCAGCAGCGGGCGGACTAGCGGGAACTACGAGCAGTACTTC. It specifies CASSGRTSGNYEQYF. Based on the CDR3 plus reference TRBV11-3 and TRBJ2-7, the full variable domain is EAGVVQSPRYKIIEKKQPVAFWCNPISGHNTLYWYLQNLGQGPELLIRYENEEAVDDSQLPKDRFSAERLKGVDSTLKIQPAELGDSAVYLCASSGRTSGNYEQYFGPGTRLTVT.

CDR3 region: CASSPQGGRGVFKEYF. The CDR3 nucleotides read TGTGCCAGCAGCCCCCAGGGGGGCAGGGGAGTCTTTAAGGAATACTTC. This chain links TRBV14 with TRBJ2-7, with a possible D match to TRBD1 (7 bases). Trimming shortened V by 4 bases and J by 13 bases, and 29 bases separated the two germline ends. CDR3 size: 16 residues. Per germline, CDR1 SGHDN and CDR2 FVKESK.

The chain joins TRBV10-3 to TRBJ2-3; the match to TRBD2 covers 7 bases. Trimming removed 4 bases from V and 0 bases from J; junction bases left unmatched: 7. The CDR3 is made up of 16 amino acids. CDR1 and CDR2 from the germline V gene are ENHRY and SYGVKD. The CDR3 coding sequence is TGTGCCATCAGTGTCGCCGGGACTACGAGCACAGATACGCAGTATTTT. Residues: CAISVAGTTSTDTQYF.

The chain combines TRBV4-1 with TRBJ1-2; D is possibly TRBD1 (5 bases). CDR1 and CDR2 from the germline V gene are MGHRA and YSYEKL. The V end lost 0 bases, the J end lost 4 bases, and 15 bases lay between the germline ends. CDR3 length equals 16 residues. The CDR3 protein is CASSQDKRERGYGYTF. The CDR3 DNA reads TGCGCCAGCAGCCAAGACAAGCGGGAGAGGGGCTATGGCTACACCTTC.

This chain links TRBV4-3 with TRBJ2-7; TRBD2 matches 7 bases. The length of the CDR3 is 16 residues. CDR1 is LGHNA, CDR2 YSLEER, per germline. Losses at the gene ends were 3 bases for V and 5 bases for J; bases not matched to a gene: 13. The CDR3 sequence: CASSQRFPGGLHEQYF. The CDR3 DNA reads as TGCGCCAGCAGCCAGCGGTTTCCGGGGGGACTACACGAGCAGTACTTC.

The chain couples TRBV18 to TRBJ1-4; no clear D. CDR1 and CDR2 (germline): KGHSH, LQKENI. V was trimmed by 3 bases and J by 3 bases, leaving 11 bases between them. The CDR3 consists of 15 residues. CDR3 sequence reads: CASSPESVPNEKLFF. CDR3 DNA: TGTGCCAGCTCACCGGAGAGTGTCCCTAATGAAAAACTGTTTTTT.

The CDR3 region is CASSYGGTNEQYF. CDR3 sequence (DNA): TGTGCCAGCAGCTACGGGGGGACCAACGAGCAGTACTTC. The V and J genes are TRBV7-6 and TRBJ2-7; 7 nucleotides align to TRBD2. CDR3 size: 13 residues. V shed 4 bases, J shed 5 bases, and the junction held 5 bases outside the gene matches. Germline-derived CDR1 and CDR2 are SGHVS and FNYEAQ.

The table lists this clone with a few counts. This chain connects TRBV20-1 to TRBJ1-1; D unclear. Trimming left V 7 bases short and J 10 bases short, with 16 bases between. There are 11 residues in the CDR3. Germline V gene sequence: CDR1 DFQATT, CDR2 SNEGSKA (reference sequence). CDR3 nucleotides: TGCAGTGTCCCGGGTCCGGGTAGAGCTTTCTTT. It encodes CSVPGPGRAFF.

The genes are TRBV7-6 and TRBJ1-2; TRBD1 matches 7 bases. Germline-derived CDR1 and CDR2 are SGHVS and FNYEAQ. With 5 bases clipped from V and 6 bases from J, the junction kept 12 bases outside the gene matches. The CDR3 spans 15 residues. CDR3 amino acids: CASSPTAVTGHGYTF. CDR3 DNA sequence: TGTGCCAGCAGCCCTACCGCGGTGACAGGGCATGGCTACACCTTC.

This chain connects TRBV5-1 to TRBJ2-2; a weak D match, TRBD1 (7 bases). The CDR3 spans 16 residues. Germline V gene data show CDR1 as SGHRS and CDR2 as YFSETQ. The ends were cut back, 4 bases at V and 5 bases at J, with 18 bases in the middle. The CDR3 protein is CASSLRQGRETGELFF. The CDR3 coding sequence is TGCGCCAGCAGCCTAAGACAGGGCCGGGAGACCGGGGAGCTGTTTTTT.

The rearrangement links TRBV7-8 to TRBJ1-6; D ambiguous. The CDR3 loop spans 15 amino acids. The germline V gene has CDR1 SGHVS and CDR2 FQNEAQ. V shed 1 base and J shed 7 bases, with 11 bases lying between them. The CDR3 is CASSLGNRANSPLHF. The CDR3 region has the DNA TGTGCCAGCAGCTTAGGAAACAGAGCAAATTCACCCCTCCACTTT.

V and J are TRBV7-9 and TRBJ1-2; D is undetermined. Germline V lookup: CDR1 SEHNR, CDR2 FQNEAQ (reference sequence). The CDR3 extends over 15 amino acids. V dropped 5 bases and J dropped 8 bases, with 21 bases sitting between them. The CDR3 DNA is TGTGCCAGCAGCCTCACCGGGCTCGGGATCGAAGGCTACACCTTC. This encodes CASSLTGLGIEGYTF.

This chain links TRBV4-3 with TRBJ2-7; D gene unclear. The CDR3 sequence is 15 residues long. With 0 bases removed from V and 3 bases from J, the gap between germline ends came to 12 bases. The germline gives CDR1 LGHNA, CDR2 YSLEER. The CDR3 nucleotides read TGCGCCAGCAGCCAAGATCCAGGCCCCTACTACGAGCAGTACTTC. Translating gives CASSQDPGPYYEQYF.

V is TRBV28 and J is TRBJ2-1, with TRBD2 matching over 7 bases. The CDR3 sequence is 14 residues long. Trimming cost V 8 bases and J 4 bases; bases outside gene matches: 8. CDR1 and CDR2 (germline): MDHEN, SYDVKM. CDR3 coding DNA: TGTGCCAGCCATGAGGGGAGGGAATACAATGAGCAGTTCTTC. This encodes CASHEGREYNEQFF.

The CDR3 region is CASSSPATTYEQYF. CDR3 DNA sequence: TGTGCCAGCAGTTCTCCAGCGACCACCTACGAGCAGTACTTC. The chain carries TRBV6-5 and TRBJ2-7; D remains ambiguous. The germline V gene encodes CDR1 MNHEY and CDR2 SVGAGI. This CDR3 is built from 14 residues. Trimming stripped 4 bases from V and 2 bases from J, with 12 bases between.

This clone was observed a single time. V and J are TRBV11-2 and TRBJ2-2; D uncertain. The CDR3 covers 13 residues. Germline-derived CDR1 and CDR2 are SGHAT and FQNNGV. The ends were cut back, 6 bases at V and 5 bases at J, with 10 bases in the middle. CDR3 DNA sequence: TGTGCCAGCAGTTTTGACGGGACCGGGGAGCTGTTTTTT. This gives the protein CASSFDGTGELFF.

On this clone itself: The junction does not match germline at one end; this may be a read error. The V and J genes are TRBV2 and TRBJ1-5; 9 positions match TRBD1. The CDR3 is 14 residues long. The germline gives CDR1 SNHLY, CDR2 FYNNEI. CDR3 region: CASREGQGIQPQHF. The DNA for the CDR3 is TGTGCCAGCAGGGAAGGACAGGGGATTCAGCCCCAGCATTTT.

This clone appeared once. The V call is TRBV19, the J call TRBJ2-1; 7 nucleotides line up with TRBD1. The CDR3 is 14 amino acids. The trim removed 3 bases at V and 1 base at J, leaving 0 bases unmatched. CDR1 and CDR2 from the germline V gene are LNHDA and SQIVND (reference sequence). CDR3 sequence (DNA): TGTGCCAGTAGTATGGGACAGTCCTACAATGAGCAGTTCTTC. This gives the protein CASSMGQSYNEQFF.

This clone was counted only a few times. V gene TRBV6-6 combines with J gene TRBJ2-1; 12 bases align to TRBD2. This CDR3 has 14 amino acids. V lost 8 bases, J lost 7 bases, and 6 bases stayed unmatched. Germline V gene sequence: CDR1 MNHNY, CDR2 SVGAGI (reference sequence). For the CDR3, the DNA is TGTGCCAGCCGACTAGCGGGAGTGACTAATGAGCAGTTCTTC. This sequence encodes CASRLAGVTNEQFF.